Described below is a single TCR beta chain sequence and its context. No antigen is known for it. TCRdb's table, derived via immunoSEQ multiplex PCR, lists solely in-frame clones and lacks some. The table records under 100,000 clones, 75% to 95% of them present only once. This sample is part of a study of graft-versus-host responses after intestinal transplantation. The overall study: The study gave all recipients anti-thymocyte globulin induction, then tacrolimus and steroids for approximately 3 years.

Study results and caveats: The marrow of recipients harbored GvH clones, and ileum or blood showed some of them first. When patients had graft-donor T cell macrochimerism, their allografts held high graft-versus-host to host-versus-graft clonal ratios.

The source material was PBMCs, sampled roughly 68 weeks after intestinal transplant. This sequence was found in a human patient who received an intestinal transplant, so some T cells may come from the graft donor.

CDR3: CASSPGTGGWVDTQYF. In DNA form, the CDR3 reads TGTGCCAGCAGCCCAGGGACAGGGGGCTGGGTTGATACGCAGTATTTT. This chain joins TRBV13 and TRBJ2-3, with 12 nucleotides matching TRBD1. In germline, CDR1 is PRHDT, CDR2 FYEKMQ (reference sequence). CDR3 length: 16 residues. Trimming at V came to 5 bases and at J to 6 bases, leaving 9 bases not matched to a gene.